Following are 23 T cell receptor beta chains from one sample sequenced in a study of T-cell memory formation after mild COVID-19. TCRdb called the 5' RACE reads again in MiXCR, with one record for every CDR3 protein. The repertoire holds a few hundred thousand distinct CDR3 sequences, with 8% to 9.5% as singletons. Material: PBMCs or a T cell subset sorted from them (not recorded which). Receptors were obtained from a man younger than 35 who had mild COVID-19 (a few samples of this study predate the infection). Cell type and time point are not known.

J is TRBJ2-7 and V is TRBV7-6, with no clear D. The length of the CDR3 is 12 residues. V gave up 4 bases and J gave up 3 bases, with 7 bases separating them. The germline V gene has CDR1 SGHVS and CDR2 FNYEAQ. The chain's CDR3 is CASSSAGYEQYF. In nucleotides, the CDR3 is TGTGCCAGCAGCTCGGCTGGCTACGAGCAGTACTTC.

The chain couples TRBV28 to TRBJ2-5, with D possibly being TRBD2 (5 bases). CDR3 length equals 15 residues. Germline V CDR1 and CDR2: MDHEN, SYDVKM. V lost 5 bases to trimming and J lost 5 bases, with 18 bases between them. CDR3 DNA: TGTGCCAGCAGTGCTCCCCGCGGGTCGGTGGAGACCCAGTACTTC. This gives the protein CASSAPRGSVETQYF.

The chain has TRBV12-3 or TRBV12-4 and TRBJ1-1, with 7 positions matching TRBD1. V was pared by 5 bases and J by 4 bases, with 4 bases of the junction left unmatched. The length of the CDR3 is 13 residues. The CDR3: CASSTQGLTEAFF. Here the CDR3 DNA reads TGTGCCAGCAGTACACAGGGGCTCACTGAAGCTTTCTTT.

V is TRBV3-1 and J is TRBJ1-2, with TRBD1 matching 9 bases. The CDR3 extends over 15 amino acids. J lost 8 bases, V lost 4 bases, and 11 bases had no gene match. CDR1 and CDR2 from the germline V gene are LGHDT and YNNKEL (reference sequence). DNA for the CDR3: TGTGCCAGCAGCCTCGGACAGGGGATAGTAAGCGGCTACACCTTC. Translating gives CASSLGQGIVSGYTF.

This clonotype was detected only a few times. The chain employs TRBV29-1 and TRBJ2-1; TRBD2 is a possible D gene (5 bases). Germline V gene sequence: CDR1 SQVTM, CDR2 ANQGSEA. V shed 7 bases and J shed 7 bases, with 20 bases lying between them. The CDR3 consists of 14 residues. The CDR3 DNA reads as TGCAGCGGGACTCGGACCGGGGTTGGGAATGAGCAGTTCTTC. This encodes CSGTRTGVGNEQFF.

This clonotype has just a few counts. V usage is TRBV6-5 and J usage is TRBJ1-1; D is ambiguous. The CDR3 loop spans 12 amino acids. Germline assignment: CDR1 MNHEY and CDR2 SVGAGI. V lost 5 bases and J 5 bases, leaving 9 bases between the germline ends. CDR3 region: CASSQPGTEAFF. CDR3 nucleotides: TGTGCCAGCAGTCAACCTGGTACTGAAGCTTTCTTT.

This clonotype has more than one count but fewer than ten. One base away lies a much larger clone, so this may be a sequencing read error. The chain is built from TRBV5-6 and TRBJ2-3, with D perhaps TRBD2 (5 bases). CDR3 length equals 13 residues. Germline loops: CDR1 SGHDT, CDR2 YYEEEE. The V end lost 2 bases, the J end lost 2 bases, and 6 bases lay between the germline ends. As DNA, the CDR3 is TGTGCCAGCAGCTTCGGGGTCACAGATACGCAGTATTTT. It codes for CASSFGVTDTQYF.

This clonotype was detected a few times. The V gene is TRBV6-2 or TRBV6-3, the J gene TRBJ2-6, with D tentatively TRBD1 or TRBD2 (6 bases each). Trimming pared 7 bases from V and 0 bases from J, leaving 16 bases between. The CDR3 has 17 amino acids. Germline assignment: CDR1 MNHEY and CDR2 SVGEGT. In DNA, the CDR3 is TGTGCCAGCAACCGCCCCGGGGGCTACTCTGGGGCCAACGTCCTGACTTTC. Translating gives CASNRPGGYSGANVLTF.

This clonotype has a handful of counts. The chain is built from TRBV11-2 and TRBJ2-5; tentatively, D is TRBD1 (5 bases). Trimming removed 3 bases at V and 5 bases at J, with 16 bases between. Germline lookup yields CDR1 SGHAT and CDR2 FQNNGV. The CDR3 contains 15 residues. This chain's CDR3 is CASSFVQGRGETQYF. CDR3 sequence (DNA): TGTGCCAGCAGCTTTGTCCAGGGCCGTGGGGAGACCCAGTACTTC.

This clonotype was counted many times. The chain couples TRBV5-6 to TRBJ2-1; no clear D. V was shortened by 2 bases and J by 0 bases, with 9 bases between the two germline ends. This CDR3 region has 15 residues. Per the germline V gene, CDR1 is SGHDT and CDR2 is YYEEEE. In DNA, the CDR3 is TGTGCCAGCAGCTTCGGTAGTTTCTCCTACAATGAGCAGTTCTTC. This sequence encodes CASSFGSFSYNEQFF. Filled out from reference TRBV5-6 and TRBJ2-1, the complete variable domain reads DAGVTQSPTHLIKTRGQQVTLRCSPKSGHDTVSWYQQALGQGPQFIFQYYEEEERQRGNFPDRFSGHQFPNYSSELNVNALLLGDSALYLCASSFGSFSYNEQFFGPGTRLTVL.

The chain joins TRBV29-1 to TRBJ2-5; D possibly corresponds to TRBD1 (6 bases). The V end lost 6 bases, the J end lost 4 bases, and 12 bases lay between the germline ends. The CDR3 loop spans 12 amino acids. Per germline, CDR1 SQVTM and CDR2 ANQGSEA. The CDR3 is CSVDWGRETQYF. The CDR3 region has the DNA TGCAGCGTGGATTGGGGGCGAGAGACCCAGTACTTC.

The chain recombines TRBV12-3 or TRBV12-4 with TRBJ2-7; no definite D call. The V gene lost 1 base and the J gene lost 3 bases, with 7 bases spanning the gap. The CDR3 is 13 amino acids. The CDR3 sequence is CASSLGNLYEQYF. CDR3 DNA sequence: TGTGCCAGCAGTTTAGGGAACCTCTACGAGCAGTACTTC.

CDR3 protein: CATSRDRGGIQPQHF. The CDR3 nucleotides read TGTGCCACCAGCAGAGATCGAGGGGGGATTCAGCCCCAGCATTTT. The chain is built from TRBV15 and TRBJ1-5; possible D gene TRBD1, 6 bases. CDR3 size: 15 residues. Germline CDR1 and CDR2: LNHNV and YYDKDF (reference sequence). V was shortened by 0 bases and J by 6 bases, with 12 bases between the two germline ends.

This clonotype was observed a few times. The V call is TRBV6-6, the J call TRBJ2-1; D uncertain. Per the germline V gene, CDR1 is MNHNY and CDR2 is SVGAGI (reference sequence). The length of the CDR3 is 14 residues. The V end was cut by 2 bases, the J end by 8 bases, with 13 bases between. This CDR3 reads CASSYRTSIDEQFF. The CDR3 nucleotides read TGTGCCAGCAGTTACAGGACCTCTATCGATGAGCAGTTCTTC.

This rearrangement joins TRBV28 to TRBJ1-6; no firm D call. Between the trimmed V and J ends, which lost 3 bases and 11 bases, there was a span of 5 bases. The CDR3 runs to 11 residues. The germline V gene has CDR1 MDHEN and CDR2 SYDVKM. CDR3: CASSFRTPLHF. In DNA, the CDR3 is TGTGCCAGCAGTTTTAGAACACCCCTCCACTTT.

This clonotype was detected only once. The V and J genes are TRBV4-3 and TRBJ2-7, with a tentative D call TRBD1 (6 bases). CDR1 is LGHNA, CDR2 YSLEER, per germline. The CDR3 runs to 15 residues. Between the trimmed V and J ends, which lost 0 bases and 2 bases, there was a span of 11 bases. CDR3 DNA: TGCGCCAGCAGCCAAGATCTCAGGACAGCCTACGAGCAGTACGTC. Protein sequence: CASSQDLRTAYEQYV.

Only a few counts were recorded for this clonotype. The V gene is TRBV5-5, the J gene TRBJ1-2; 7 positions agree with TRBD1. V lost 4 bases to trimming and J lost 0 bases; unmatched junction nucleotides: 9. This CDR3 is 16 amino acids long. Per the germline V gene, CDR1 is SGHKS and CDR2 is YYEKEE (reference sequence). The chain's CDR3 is CASSRGGLEANYGYTF. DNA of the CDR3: TGTGCCAGCAGCAGAGGGGGCTTGGAAGCTAACTATGGCTACACCTTC.

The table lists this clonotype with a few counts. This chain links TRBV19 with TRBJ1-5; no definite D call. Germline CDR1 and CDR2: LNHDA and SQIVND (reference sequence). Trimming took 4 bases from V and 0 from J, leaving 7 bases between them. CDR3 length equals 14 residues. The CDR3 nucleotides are TGTGCCAGTAGTAGGAGGGTTAGCAATCAGCCCCAGCATTTT. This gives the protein CASSRRVSNQPQHF.

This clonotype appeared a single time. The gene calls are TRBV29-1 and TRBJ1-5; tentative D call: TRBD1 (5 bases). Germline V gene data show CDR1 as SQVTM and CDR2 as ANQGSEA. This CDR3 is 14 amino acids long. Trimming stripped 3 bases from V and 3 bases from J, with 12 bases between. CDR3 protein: CSVEGTGYNQPQHF. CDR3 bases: TGCAGCGTTGAGGGTACAGGTTACAATCAGCCCCAGCATTTT.

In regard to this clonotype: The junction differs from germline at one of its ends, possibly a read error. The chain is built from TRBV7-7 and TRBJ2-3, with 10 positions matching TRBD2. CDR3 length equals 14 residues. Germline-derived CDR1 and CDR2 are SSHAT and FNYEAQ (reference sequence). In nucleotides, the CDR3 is TGTGCTAGCGGAGCGGGGGGGCGGACAGATACGCAGAATTTT. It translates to CASGAGGRTDTQNF.

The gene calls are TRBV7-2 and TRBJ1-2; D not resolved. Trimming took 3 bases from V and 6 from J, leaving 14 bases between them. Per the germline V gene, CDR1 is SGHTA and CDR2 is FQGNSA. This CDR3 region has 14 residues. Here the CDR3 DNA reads TGTGCCAGCAGCTTGCCAGGTACAAGGGATGGCTACACCTTC. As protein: CASSLPGTRDGYTF.

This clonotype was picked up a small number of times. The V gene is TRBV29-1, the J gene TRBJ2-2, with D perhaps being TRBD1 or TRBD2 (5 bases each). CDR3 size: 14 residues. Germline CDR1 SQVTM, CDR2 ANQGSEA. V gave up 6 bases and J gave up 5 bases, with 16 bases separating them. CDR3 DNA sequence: TGCAGCGTCGGACGGGACCGTAATACCGGGGAGCTGTTTTTT. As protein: CSVGRDRNTGELFF.

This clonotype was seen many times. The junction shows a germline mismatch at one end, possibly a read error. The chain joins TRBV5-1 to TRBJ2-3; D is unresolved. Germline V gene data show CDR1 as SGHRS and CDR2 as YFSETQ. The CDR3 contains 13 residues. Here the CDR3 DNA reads TGTGCCAGCAGTTTATTTGGCACAGATACGCAGTATTTT. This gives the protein CASSLFGTDTQYF.